These 8 T cell receptor beta chains were sequenced from one sample in a study of human T cells and chemical hapten exposure. The sample's time point: patch test 1, 2 weeks after DPC sensitization. This sample's treatment: therapeutic diphenylcyclopropenone sensitization with weekly scalp DPC. Total RNA came from unfractionated whole blood. TCRdb redid the calling of the RACE reads with MiXCR, one entry per CDR3 protein. The sample has around 39,000 distinct CDR3 sequences, over 5.5% seen once. Sequencing used whole blood, obtained in connection with sensitization to the hapten diphenylcyclopropenone (DPC). The source of these receptors is a woman in her thirties with alopecia areata. Some clones in this sample may be carry-over from other donors' samples.

On this clonotype itself: A clone one base away is much larger, so this may be a read error. The chain couples TRBV20-1 to TRBJ1-1; TRBD1 matches 7 bases. V trimming: 3 bases; J trimming: 7 bases; junction bases outside the gene matches: 8. The germline CDR1 and CDR2 sequences are DFQATT and SNEGSKA (reference sequence). The CDR3 has 13 amino acids. This chain's CDR3 is CSASTGARVEAFF. Written as DNA, the CDR3 is TGCAGTGCTAGTACAGGGGCGAGAGTTGAAGCTTTCTTT.

This clonotype was picked up many times. V gene TRBV29-1 combines with J gene TRBJ2-2, with D maybe TRBD1 (8 bases). V was trimmed by 1 base and J by 3 bases, leaving 21 bases between them. Germline V gene data show CDR1 as SQVTM and CDR2 as ANQGSEA. This CDR3 spans 18 amino acids. The chain's CDR3 is CSVEALGGQGADTGELFF. The CDR3 DNA reads as TGCAGCGTTGAAGCCCTGGGGGGGCAGGGGGCCGACACCGGGGAGCTGTTTTTT.

This clonotype was counted only a few times. The chain carries TRBV7-7 and TRBJ2-2, with D tentatively TRBD2 (5 bases). CDR1 and CDR2 (germline): SSHAT, FNYEAQ (reference sequence). V lost 4 bases and J 0 bases, leaving 12 bases between the germline ends. This CDR3 has 16 amino acids. In DNA form, the CDR3 reads TGTGCCAGCAGCTCGTCGGCTAGCTCGAACACCGGGGAGCTGTTTTTT. Protein: CASSSSASSNTGELFF. Full variable domain (outside the CDR3, taken from reference TRBV7-7 and TRBJ2-2): GAGVSQSPRYKVTKRGQDVTLRCDPISSHATLYWYQQALGQGPEFLTYFNYEAQPDKSGLPSDRFSAERPEGSISTLTIQRTEQRDSAMYRCASSSSASSNTGELFFGEGSRLTVL.

This clonotype appeared a few times. V gene TRBV18 combines with J gene TRBJ1-1; 7 bases fit TRBD1. CDR1 and CDR2 (germline): KGHSH, LQKENI. V shed 3 bases and J 1 base; nucleotides not matched to a gene: 2. This CDR3 has 14 amino acids. The CDR3 region has the DNA TGTGCCAGCTCACCTGAGGGGGCGAACACTGAAGCTTTCTTT. Protein sequence: CASSPEGANTEAFF.

This chain links TRBV4-3 with TRBJ2-7, with 15 positions matching TRBD2. This CDR3 is 15 amino acids long. With 1 base clipped from V and 7 bases from J, the junction kept 2 bases outside the gene matches. Germline V lookup: CDR1 LGHNA, CDR2 YSLEER. Here the CDR3 reads CASSQAGTSGGEQYF. CDR3 nucleotide sequence: TGCGCCAGCAGCCAAGCCGGGACTAGCGGGGGGGAGCAGTACTTC.

A few counts support this clonotype. This sequence joins TRBV29-1 and TRBJ2-7; 7 bases match TRBD1. From germline, CDR1 is SQVTM and CDR2 ANQGSEA. The CDR3 is made up of 15 amino acids. The ends lost 0 bases at V and 3 bases at J; junction bases unmatched: 8. The CDR3 sequence: CSVEEEKGQNYEQYF. CDR3 bases: TGCAGCGTTGAAGAAGAGAAGGGACAGAACTACGAGCAGTACTTC.

This clonotype was recorded at least ten times. The V gene is TRBV2, the J gene TRBJ2-2; 8 nucleotides align to TRBD2. The CDR3 spans 15 residues. Looked up from germline, CDR1 is SNHLY and CDR2 is FYNNEI. Trimming at V came to 7 bases and at J to 3 bases, leaving 7 bases not matched to a gene. The CDR3 DNA follows: TGTGCCAGCAAAGCGGGAGTTGCGCACACCGGGGAGCTGTTTTTT. Translating it yields CASKAGVAHTGELFF.

This clonotype has a handful of counts. This sequence joins TRBV3-1 and TRBJ2-7; D unclear. V was trimmed by 0 bases and J by 3 bases, leaving 15 bases between them. CDR3 length equals 16 residues. From germline, CDR1 is LGHDT and CDR2 YNNKEL (reference sequence). This CDR3 reads CASSQDRASHLYEQYF. The CDR3 DNA follows: TGTGCCAGCAGCCAAGATCGGGCCTCCCACCTCTACGAGCAGTACTTC.